This T cell receptor beta chain was observed in a study of blood T cell repertoires in COVID-19. Study as a whole: Material from acute and convalescent COVID-19 was sourced from the United States, Italy and Spain. In each case, the material was cDNA or gDNA derived from T cells, B-cell-depleted T cells, or PBMCs.

As originally analysed: Estimation of nucleated cell counts was performed using reference gene primer amplification. The repertoire was sequenced with immunoSEQ multiplex PCR; TCRdb's copy has only in-frame clones and lacks some. The V and J calls and clone size were taken over from that table, and D and trimming were inferred from the DNA. The table shows roughly 53,000 clones, with 70% to 90% occurring only once. V was trimmed by 5 bases and J by 4 bases, leaving 15 bases between them. Germline lookup yields CDR1 SGHAT and CDR2 FQNNGV. The CDR3 has 15 residues. Sequencing input: peripheral blood. The clonotype was recovered from a man older than 75 with acute or convalescent COVID-19. The rearrangement links TRBV11-2 to TRBJ1-5; D not certain. The CDR3 reads CASSPDPGGNQPQHF. The CDR3 DNA reads TGTGCCAGCAGCCCAGATCCAGGCGGGAATCAGCCCCAGCATTTT. Full variable domain (outside the CDR3, taken from reference TRBV11-2 and TRBJ1-5): EAGVAQSPRYKIIEKRQSVAFWCNPISGHATLYWYQQILGQGPKLLIQFQNNGVVDDSQLPKDRFSAERLKGVDSTLKIQPAKLEDSAVYLCASSPDPGGNQPQHFGDGTRLSIL.